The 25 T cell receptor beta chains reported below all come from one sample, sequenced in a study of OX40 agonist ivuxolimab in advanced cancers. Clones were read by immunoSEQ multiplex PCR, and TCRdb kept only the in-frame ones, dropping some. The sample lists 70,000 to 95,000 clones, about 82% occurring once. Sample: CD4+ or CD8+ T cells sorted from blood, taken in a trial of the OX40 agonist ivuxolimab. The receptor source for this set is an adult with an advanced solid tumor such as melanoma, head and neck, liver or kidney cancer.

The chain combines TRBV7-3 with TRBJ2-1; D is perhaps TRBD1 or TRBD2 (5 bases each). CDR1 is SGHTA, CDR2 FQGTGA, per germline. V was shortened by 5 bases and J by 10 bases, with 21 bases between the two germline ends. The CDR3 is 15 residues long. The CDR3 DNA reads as TGTGCCAGCAGCCCCCCGGGGCGCCAGGAGGAAGAGCAGTTCTTC. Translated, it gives CASSPPGRQEEEQFF.

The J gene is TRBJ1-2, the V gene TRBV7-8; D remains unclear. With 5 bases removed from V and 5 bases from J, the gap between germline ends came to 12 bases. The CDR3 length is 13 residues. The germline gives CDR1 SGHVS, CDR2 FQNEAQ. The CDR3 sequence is CASSTVKQYGYTF. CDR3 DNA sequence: TGTGCCAGCAGCACAGTAAAACAGTATGGCTACACCTTC.

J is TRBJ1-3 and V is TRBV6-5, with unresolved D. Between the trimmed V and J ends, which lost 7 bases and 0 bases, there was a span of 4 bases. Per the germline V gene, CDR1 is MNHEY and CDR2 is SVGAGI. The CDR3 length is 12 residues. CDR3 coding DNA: TGTGCCAGCAAGGACTCTGGAAACACCATATATTTT. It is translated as CASKDSGNTIYF.

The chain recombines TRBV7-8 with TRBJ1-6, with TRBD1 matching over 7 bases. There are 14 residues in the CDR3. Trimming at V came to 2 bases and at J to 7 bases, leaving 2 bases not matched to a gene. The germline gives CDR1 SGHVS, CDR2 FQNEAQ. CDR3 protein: CASSLTGDNSPLHF. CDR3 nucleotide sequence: TGTGCCAGCAGCTTAACAGGGGACAATTCACCCCTCCACTTT.

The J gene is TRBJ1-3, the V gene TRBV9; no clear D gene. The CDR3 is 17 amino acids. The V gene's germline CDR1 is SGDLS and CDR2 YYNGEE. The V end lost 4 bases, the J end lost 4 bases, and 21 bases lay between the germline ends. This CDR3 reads CASSPDAAAVLGNTIYF. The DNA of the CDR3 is TGTGCCAGCAGCCCCGACGCGGCCGCCGTATTGGGAAACACCATATATTTT.

The CDR3 region has the DNA TGTGCCAGTATGGGAGACAGGGGATTAAATCAGCCCCAGCATTTT. Translation: CASMGDRGLNQPQHF. The chain recombines TRBV19 with TRBJ1-5; 8 nucleotides align to TRBD1. The CDR3 length is 15 residues. Germline trimming cut 7 bases from V and 4 bases from J; bases unmatched to any gene: 9. Germline V lookup: CDR1 LNHDA, CDR2 SQIVND (reference sequence).

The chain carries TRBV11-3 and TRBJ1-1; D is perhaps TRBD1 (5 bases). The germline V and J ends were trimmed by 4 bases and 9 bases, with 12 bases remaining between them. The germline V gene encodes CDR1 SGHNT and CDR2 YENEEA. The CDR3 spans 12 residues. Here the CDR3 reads CASSSAGRQAFF. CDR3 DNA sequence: TGTGCCAGCAGCTCGGCGGGACGTCAAGCTTTCTTT. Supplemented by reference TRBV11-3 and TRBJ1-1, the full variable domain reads EAGVVQSPRYKIIEKKQPVAFWCNPISGHNTLYWYLQNLGQGPELLIRYENEEAVDDSQLPKDRFSAERLKGVDSTLKIQPAELGDSAVYLCASSSAGRQAFFGQGTRLTVV.

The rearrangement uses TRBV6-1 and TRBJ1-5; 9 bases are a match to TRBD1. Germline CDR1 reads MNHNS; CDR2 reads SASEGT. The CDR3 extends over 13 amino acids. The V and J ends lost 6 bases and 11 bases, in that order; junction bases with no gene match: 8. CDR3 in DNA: TGTGCCAGCAGCGGACAGGGGCTGTCAGCCCAGCATTTT. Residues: CASSGQGLSAQHF.

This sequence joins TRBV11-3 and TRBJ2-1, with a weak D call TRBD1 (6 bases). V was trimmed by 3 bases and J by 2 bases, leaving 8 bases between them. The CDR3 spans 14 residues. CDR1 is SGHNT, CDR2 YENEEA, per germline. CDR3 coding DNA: TGTGCCAGCAGCTTTTCAGGGGCCTACAATGAGCAGTTCTTC. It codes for CASSFSGAYNEQFF.

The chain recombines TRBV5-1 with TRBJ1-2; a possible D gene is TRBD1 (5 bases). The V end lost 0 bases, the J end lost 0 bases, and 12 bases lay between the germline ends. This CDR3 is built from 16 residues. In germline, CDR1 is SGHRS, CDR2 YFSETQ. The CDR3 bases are TGCGCCAGCAGCTTGGGGGGGACGCTGACTAACTATGGCTACACCTTC. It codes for CASSLGGTLTNYGYTF.

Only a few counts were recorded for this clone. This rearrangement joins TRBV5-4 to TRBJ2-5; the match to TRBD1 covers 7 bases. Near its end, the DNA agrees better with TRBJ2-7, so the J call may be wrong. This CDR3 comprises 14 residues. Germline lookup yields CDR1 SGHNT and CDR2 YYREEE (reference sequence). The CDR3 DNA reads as TGTGCCAGCAGCTTGGACAGGGGAACCTACGAGCAGTACTTC. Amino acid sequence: CASSLDRGTYEQYF.

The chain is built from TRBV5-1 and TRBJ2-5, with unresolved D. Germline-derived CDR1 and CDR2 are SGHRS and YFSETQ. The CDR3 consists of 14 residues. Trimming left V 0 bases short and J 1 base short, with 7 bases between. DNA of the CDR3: TGCGCCAGCAGCTTGGACAGAACCCAAGAGACCCAGTACTTC. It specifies CASSLDRTQETQYF.

This CDR3 is CSVEGVSNEQFF. CDR3 coding DNA: TGCAGCGTTGAAGGGGTCAGTAATGAGCAGTTCTTC. The chain recombines TRBV29-1 with TRBJ2-1; D call uncertain. The V end lost 1 base, the J end lost 7 bases, and 8 bases lay between the germline ends. Germline-derived CDR1 and CDR2 are SQVTM and ANQGSEA. This CDR3 spans 12 amino acids.

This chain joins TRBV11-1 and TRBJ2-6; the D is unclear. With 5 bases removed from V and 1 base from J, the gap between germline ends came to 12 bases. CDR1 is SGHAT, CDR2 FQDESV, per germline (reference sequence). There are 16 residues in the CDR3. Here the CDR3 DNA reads TGTGCCAGCAGCACCTTCATCCTATCTGGGGCCAACGTCCTGACTTTC. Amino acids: CASSTFILSGANVLTF.

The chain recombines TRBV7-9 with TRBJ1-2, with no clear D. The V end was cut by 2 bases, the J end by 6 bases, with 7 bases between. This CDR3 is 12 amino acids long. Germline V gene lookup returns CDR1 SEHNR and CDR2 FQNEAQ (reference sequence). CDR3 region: CASSLSGNGYTF. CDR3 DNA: TGTGCCAGCAGCTTAAGCGGTAATGGCTACACCTTC.

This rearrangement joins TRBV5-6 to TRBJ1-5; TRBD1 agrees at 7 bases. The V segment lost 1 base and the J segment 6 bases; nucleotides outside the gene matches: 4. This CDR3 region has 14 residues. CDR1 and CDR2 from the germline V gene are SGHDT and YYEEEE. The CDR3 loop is CASSLRQGGQPQHF. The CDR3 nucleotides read TGTGCCAGCAGCTTGCGACAGGGTGGTCAGCCCCAGCATTTT.

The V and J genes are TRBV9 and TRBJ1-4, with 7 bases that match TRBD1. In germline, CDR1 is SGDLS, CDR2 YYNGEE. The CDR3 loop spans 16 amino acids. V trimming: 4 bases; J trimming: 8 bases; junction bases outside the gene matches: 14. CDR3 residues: CASSPHGGGLKEKLFF. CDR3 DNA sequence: TGTGCCAGCAGCCCCCACGGAGGGGGCTTAAAAGAAAAACTGTTTTTT.

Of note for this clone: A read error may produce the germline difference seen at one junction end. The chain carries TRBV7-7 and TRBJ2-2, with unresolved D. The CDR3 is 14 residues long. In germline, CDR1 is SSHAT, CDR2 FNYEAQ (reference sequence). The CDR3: CASSLGSNTGELFF. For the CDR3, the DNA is TGTGCTAGCAGCTTAGGGTCAAACACCGGGGAGCTGTTTTTT.

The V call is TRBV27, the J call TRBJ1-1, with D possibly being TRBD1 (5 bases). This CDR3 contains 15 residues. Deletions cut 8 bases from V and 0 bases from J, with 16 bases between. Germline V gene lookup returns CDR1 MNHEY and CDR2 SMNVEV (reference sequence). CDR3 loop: CASWINSRVNTEAFF. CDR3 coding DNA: TGTGCCAGCTGGATAAATTCCAGGGTGAACACTGAAGCTTTCTTT.

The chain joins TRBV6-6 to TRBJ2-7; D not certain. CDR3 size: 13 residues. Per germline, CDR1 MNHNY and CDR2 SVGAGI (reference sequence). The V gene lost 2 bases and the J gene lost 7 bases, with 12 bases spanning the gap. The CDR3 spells CASSYPDRGEQYF. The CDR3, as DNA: TGTGCCAGCAGTTACCCGGACCGTGGGGAGCAGTACTTC.

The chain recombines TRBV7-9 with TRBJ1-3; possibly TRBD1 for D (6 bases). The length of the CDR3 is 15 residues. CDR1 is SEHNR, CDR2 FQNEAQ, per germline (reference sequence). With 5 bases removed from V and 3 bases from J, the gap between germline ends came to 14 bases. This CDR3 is CASSKQRQVGNTIYF. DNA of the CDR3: TGTGCCAGCAGCAAACAACGACAGGTTGGAAACACCATATATTTT.

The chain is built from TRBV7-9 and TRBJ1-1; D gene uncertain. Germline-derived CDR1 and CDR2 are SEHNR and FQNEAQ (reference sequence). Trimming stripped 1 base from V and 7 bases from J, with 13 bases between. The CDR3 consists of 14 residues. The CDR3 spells CASSLGYLGFEAFF. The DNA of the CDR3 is TGTGCCAGCAGCTTAGGATATTTAGGATTTGAAGCTTTCTTT. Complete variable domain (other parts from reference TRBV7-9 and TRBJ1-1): DTGVSQNPRHKITKRGQNVTFRCDPISEHNRLYWYRQTLGQGPEFLTYFQNEAQLEKSRLLSDRFSAERPKGSFSTLEIQRTEQGDSAMYLCASSLGYLGFEAFFGQGTRLTVV.

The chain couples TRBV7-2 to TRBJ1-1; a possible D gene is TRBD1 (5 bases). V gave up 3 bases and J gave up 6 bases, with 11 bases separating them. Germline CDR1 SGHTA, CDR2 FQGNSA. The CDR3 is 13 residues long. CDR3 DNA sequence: TGTGCCAGCAGCTTTCCAGGGAAGGCTGAAGCTTTCTTT. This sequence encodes CASSFPGKAEAFF.

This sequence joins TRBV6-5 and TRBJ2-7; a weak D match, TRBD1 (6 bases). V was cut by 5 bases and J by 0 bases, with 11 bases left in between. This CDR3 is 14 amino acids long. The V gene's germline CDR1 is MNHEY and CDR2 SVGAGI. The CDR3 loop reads CASSLDRPSYEQYF. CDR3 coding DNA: TGTGCCAGCAGTCTAGACAGGCCCTCCTACGAGCAGTACTTC.

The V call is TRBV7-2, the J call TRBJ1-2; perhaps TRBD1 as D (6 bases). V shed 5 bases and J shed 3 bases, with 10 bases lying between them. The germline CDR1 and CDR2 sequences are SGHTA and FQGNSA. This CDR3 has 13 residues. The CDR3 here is CASSTGQYYGYTF. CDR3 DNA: TGTGCCAGCAGCACTGGACAGTACTATGGCTACACCTTC.